This record covers a single TCR beta chain. This sample stems from a study of T cell changes during pregnancy in multiple sclerosis. Sequencing used immunoSEQ multiplex PCR; TCRdb keeps in-frame clones, though not all of them. The sample carries some 70,000 clones, 80% to 95% recorded once. This sample comprised CD8+ T cells from peripheral blood mononuclear cells, obtained in the third trimester of pregnancy. This TCR came from a female donor in good health, enrolled as a control in a pregnancy study.

The CDR3 spells CASSLARGGSDTQYF. The CDR3 nucleotides are TGTGCCAGCAGCTTAGCCCGGGGGGGGTCAGATACGCAGTATTTT. The chain is built from TRBV7-8 and TRBJ2-3; 8 nucleotides agree with TRBD2. Germline CDR1 SGHVS, CDR2 FQNEAQ. The CDR3 has 15 residues. J lost 4 bases, V lost 0 bases, and 3 bases had no gene match. The full variable domain, its missing parts supplied by reference TRBV7-8 and TRBJ2-3, is GAGVSQSPRYKVAKRGQDVALRCDPISGHVSLFWYQQALGQGPEFLTYFQNEAQLDKSGLPSDRFFAERPEGSVSTLKIQRTQQEDSAVYLCASSLARGGSDTQYFGPGTRLTVL.